This is a list of T cell receptor beta chains from one sample in a study of control samples from healthy donors and cancer patients. Profiled with immunoSEQ multiplex PCR; TCRdb holds only in-frame clones, not every one. Among 100,000 to 150,000 clones listed, roughly 89% were seen once. What was sequenced was PBMCs. The receptors here all came from a man aged 50-59 years with head and neck cancer. Each CDR3 is given with its conserved first and last residue. The D gene is left open where the match is weak. Clone size, where shown, is once, few, many, or a class for clones that have expanded.

v_call,d_call,j_call,clone_size,cdr3_aa,cdr3_nt
TRBV18,NA,TRBJ1-5,NA,CASSPPGWRGNQPQHF,TGTGCCAGCTCACCTCCGGGGTGGCGTGGGAATCAGCCCCAGCATTTT
TRBV5-6,TRBD2,TRBJ2-7,NA,CASSLVSGSSYEQYF,TGTGCCAGCAGCTTGGTTAGCGGGAGCTCCTACGAGCAGTACTTC
TRBV28,NA,TRBJ2-7,NA,CASSLMGTAEQYF,TGTGCCAGCAGTTTAATGGGGACTGCCGAGCAGTACTTC
TRBV28,TRBD1,TRBJ1-6,NA,CASSPRGQGGSPLHF,TGTGCCAGCAGTCCAAGGGGACAGGGCGGATCACCCCTCCACTTT
TRBV7-2,TRBD1,TRBJ1-3,once,CASSLVGTGIGSGNTIYF,TGTGCCAGCAGCTTAGTAGGGACAGGGATCGGCTCTGGAAACACCATATATTTT
TRBV19,NA,TRBJ1-1,NA,CATPADFGTEAFF,TGTGCCACCCCCGCCGATTTTGGTACTGAAGCTTTCTTT
TRBV11-2,NA,TRBJ2-5,NA,CASSDVGETQYF,TGTGCCAGCAGCGACGTTGGGGAGACCCAGTACTTC
TRBV6-5,NA,TRBJ2-7,NA,CASRGYGGAGNEQYF,TGTGCCAGCAGGGGGTATGGAGGGGCTGGAAACGAGCAGTACTTC
TRBV2,NA,TRBJ1-5,NA,CASSRAPSSQPQHF,TGTGCCAGCAGTAGGGCCCCGAGCAGTCAGCCCCAGCATTTT
TRBV4-2,NA,TRBJ1-2,NA,CASSQPQSYGYTF,TGTGCCAGCAGCCAGCCCCAGTCCTATGGCTACACCTTC
TRBV13,NA,TRBJ2-1,NA,CASSLGLSFGEQFF,TGTGCCAGCAGCTTAGGCCTGAGTTTCGGTGAGCAGTTCTTC
TRBV6-5,TRBD2,TRBJ2-7,few,CASARTSGRVYEQYF,TGTGCCAGCGCCAGGACTAGCGGGAGGGTCTACGAGCAGTACTTC
TRBV6-5,NA,TRBJ1-4,NA,CASTWGRATNEKLFF,TGTGCCAGCACCTGGGGACGGGCAACTAATGAAAAACTGTTTTTT
TRBV28,TRBD1,TRBJ2-7,few,CASSRGSYEQYF,TGTGCCAGCAGCAGGGGGTCCTACGAGCAGTACTTC
TRBV6-5,TRBD1,TRBJ2-7,NA,CASSLGQGNRHEQYF,TGTGCCAGCAGCCTAGGACAGGGCAACCGACACGAGCAGTACTTC
TRBV7-9,NA,TRBJ2-7,NA,CASSFLPYEQYF,TGTGCCAGCAGCTTCCTTCCCTACGAGCAGTACTTC
TRBV18,NA,TRBJ1-4,NA,CASSPVQGHSNEKLFF,TGTGCCAGCTCACCGGTTCAGGGCCATTCAAATGAAAAACTGTTTTTT
TRBV7-9,TRBD1,TRBJ1-4,NA,CASSLDRGHLGEKLFF,TGTGCCAGCAGCCTCGACAGGGGGCATCTAGGAGAAAAACTGTTTTTT
TRBV7-9,NA,TRBJ1-1,NA,CASSLRSGRKSSGEAFF,TGTGCCAGCAGCTTGAGAAGTGGTAGGAAATCTTCTGGTGAAGCTTTCTTT
TRBV2,NA,TRBJ2-1,NA,CASSGRGEQFF,TGTGCCAGCAGTGGTAGGGGGGAGCAGTTCTTC
TRBV19,TRBD1,TRBJ2-6,NA,CATSGQGASGANVLTF,TGTGCCACGTCGGGACAGGGGGCCTCTGGGGCCAACGTCCTGACTTTC
TRBV5-1,NA,TRBJ2-7,NA,CASSTMGVPEQYF,TGCGCCAGCAGCACGATGGGGGTTCCCGAGCAGTACTTC
TRBV6-1,NA,TRBJ2-7,NA,CASSEFGPPYEQYF,TGTGCCAGCAGTGAATTTGGACCACCCTACGAGCAGTACTTC
TRBV4-2,NA,TRBJ1-2,once,CASSQVQGGIRGYTF,TGTGCCAGCAGCCAAGTTCAGGGCGGGATACGAGGCTACACCTTC
TRBV12-3/TRBV12-4,NA,TRBJ1-1,NA,CASIGWMFTEAFF,TGTGCCAGCATTGGGTGGATGTTCACTGAAGCTTTCTTT
TRBV27,NA,TRBJ2-3,NA,CASSFVPGVADTQYF,TGTGCCAGCAGTTTCGTCCCGGGAGTGGCAGATACGCAGTATTTT
TRBV24-1,TRBD1,TRBJ2-7,NA,CATSRGQGYYEQYF,TGTGCCACCAGCCGAGGACAGGGCTACTACGAGCAGTACTTC
TRBV6-4,NA,TRBJ1-5,once,CARCGGLDSNQPQHF,TGTGCCAGGTGTGGGGGGCTGGATAGCAATCAGCCCCAGCATTTT
TRBV29-1,NA,TRBJ1-3,NA,CSVPQGNTIYF,TGCAGCGTGCCACAGGGAAACACCATATATTTT
TRBV3-1/TRBV3-2,NA,TRBJ2-1,NA,CASSQDWRGRNNEQFF,TGTGCCAGCAGCCAAGACTGGAGGGGGCGAAACAATGAGCAGTTCTTC
TRBV27,NA,TRBJ2-7,NA,CASSFSGTYYEQYF,TGTGCCAGCAGTTTTAGTGGGACATACTACGAGCAGTACTTC
TRBV3-1/TRBV3-2,NA,TRBJ1-6,NA,CASSQEGGFDSPLHF,TGTGCCAGCAGCCAAGAGGGGGGGTTTGATTCACCCCTCCACTTT
TRBV5-1,TRBD2,TRBJ2-7,once,CASSSGLAGYYEQYF,TGCGCCAGCAGCTCCGGACTAGCGGGTTACTACGAGCAGTACTTC
TRBV5-1,TRBD1,TRBJ2-2,NA,CASSGTASITGELFF,TGCGCCAGCAGCGGGACAGCCTCCATCACCGGGGAGCTGTTTTTT
TRBV7-6,NA,TRBJ1-2,NA,CASSPGTSYGYTF,TGTGCCAGCAGCCCGGGGACCTCCTATGGCTACACCTTC
TRBV5-4,TRBD2,TRBJ2-3,NA,CASSTRLAGGTDTQYF,TGTGCCAGCAGCACACGACTAGCGGGGGGCACAGATACGCAGTATTTT